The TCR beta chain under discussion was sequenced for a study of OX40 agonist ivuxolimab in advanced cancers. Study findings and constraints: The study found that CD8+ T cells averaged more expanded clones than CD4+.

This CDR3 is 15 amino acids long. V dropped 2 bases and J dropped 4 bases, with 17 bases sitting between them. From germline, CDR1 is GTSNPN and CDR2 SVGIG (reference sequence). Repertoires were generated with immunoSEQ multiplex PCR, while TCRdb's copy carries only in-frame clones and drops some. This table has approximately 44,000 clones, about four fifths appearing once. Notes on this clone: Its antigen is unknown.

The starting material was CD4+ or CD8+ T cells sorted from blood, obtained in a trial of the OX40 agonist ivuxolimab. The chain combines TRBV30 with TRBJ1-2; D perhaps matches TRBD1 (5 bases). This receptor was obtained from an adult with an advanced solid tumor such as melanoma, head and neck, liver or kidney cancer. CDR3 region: CAWSPTASGSYGYTF. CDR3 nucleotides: TGTGCCTGGAGTCCGACGGCGTCAGGGTCCTATGGCTACACCTTC.